The 11 T cell receptor beta chains given below trace back to one sample, sequenced in a study of cytomegalovirus exposure and HLA in healthy donors. Researchers ran the PCR with 60 Vbeta and 13 Jbeta primers. Sequencing was performed with immunoSEQ multiplex PCR; in TCRdb, only in-frame clones are kept and a portion is missing. Here the sample spans around 150,000 clones, about 70% being singletons. Sequenced sample: PBMCs. All receptors derive from a man aged 35-49 years in good health and CMV-seronegative.

This clone occurred a few times. V gene TRBV7-2 combines with J gene TRBJ1-2; D uncertain. CDR1 is SGHTA, CDR2 FQGNSA, per germline. The CDR3 loop spans 14 amino acids. Trimming shortened V by 1 base and J by 2 bases, and 8 bases separated the two germline ends. This CDR3 is CASSLDRFNYGYTF. Here the CDR3 DNA reads TGTGCCAGCAGCTTAGATCGTTTCAACTATGGCTACACCTTC.

This sequence joins TRBV9 and TRBJ2-5, with 8 bases aligning to TRBD2. CDR1 is SGDLS, CDR2 YYNGEE, per germline. Trimming at V came to 0 bases and at J to 0 bases, leaving 1 base not matched to a gene. CDR3 length: 15 amino acids. The CDR3 loop is CASSVGGGYQETQYF. The CDR3, as DNA: TGTGCCAGCAGCGTAGGCGGGGGGTACCAAGAGACCCAGTACTTC.

The chain joins TRBV2 to TRBJ1-5, with D unclear. Germline-derived CDR1 and CDR2 are SNHLY and FYNNEI. With 5 bases removed from V and 9 bases from J, the gap between germline ends came to 14 bases. The CDR3 has 13 residues. The CDR3: CASSYDTLRPQHF. Written as DNA, the CDR3 is TGTGCCAGCAGTTATGACACCCTGCGGCCCCAGCATTTT.

This clone was seen only a few times. V usage is TRBV18 and J usage is TRBJ2-7, with 9 nucleotides matching TRBD2. The CDR3 extends over 15 amino acids. Germline V gene lookup returns CDR1 KGHSH and CDR2 LQKENI. The junction had 3 bases not matched to a gene; V was cut back by 0 bases and J by 3 bases. CDR3 sequence: CASSPPGLAFYEQYF. The CDR3 nucleotides are TGTGCCAGCTCACCACCCGGACTAGCGTTCTACGAGCAGTACTTC.

This rearrangement joins TRBV6-5 to TRBJ2-1; 9 nucleotides match TRBD2. The CDR3 loop spans 15 amino acids. V gave up 5 bases and J gave up 2 bases; unmatched junction bases: 4. CDR1 MNHEY and CDR2 SVGAGI come from the germline V gene. Written as DNA, the CDR3 is TGTGCCAGCAGTAAAAGCGGGGGGCCCTACAATGAGCAGTTCTTC. This sequence encodes CASSKSGGPYNEQFF.

V usage is TRBV19 and J usage is TRBJ2-5, with TRBD1 identical over 7 bases. This CDR3 is built from 16 residues. V shed 3 bases, J shed 2 bases, and the junction held 9 bases outside the gene matches. CDR1 and CDR2 (germline): LNHDA, SQIVND (reference sequence). The CDR3 loop reads CASSIRQGVGQETQYF. Written as DNA, the CDR3 is TGTGCCAGTAGTATCCGACAGGGAGTGGGGCAAGAGACCCAGTACTTC.

The chain carries TRBV4-1 and TRBJ2-5; 11 bases fit TRBD2. The V segment lost 4 bases and the J segment 5 bases; nucleotides outside the gene matches: 6. The germline CDR1 and CDR2 sequences are MGHRA and YSYEKL. CDR3 length equals 15 residues. DNA of the CDR3: TGCGCCAGCAGCCGTGAGACTAGCGGGGCGGAGACCCAGTACTTC. It yields the protein CASSRETSGAETQYF.

The chain joins TRBV27 to TRBJ1-1; D is perhaps TRBD1 (6 bases). CDR1 and CDR2 (germline): MNHEY, SMNVEV (reference sequence). The CDR3 consists of 14 residues. The V end was cut by 7 bases, the J end by 5 bases, with 17 bases between. The CDR3 DNA reads TGTGCCAGCACCCGGGGGGGGGCAGGGACTGAAGCTTTCTTT. This sequence encodes CASTRGGAGTEAFF.

In its sample, this clone was seen once. The J gene is TRBJ2-1, the V gene TRBV2; 11 bases fit TRBD2. Per the germline V gene, CDR1 is SNHLY and CDR2 is FYNNEI. The trim removed 1 base at V and 10 bases at J, leaving 12 bases unmatched. The CDR3 has 17 residues. CDR3 DNA: TGTGCCAGCAGTGAAGATCTAGGGCTAGCGGGGGGTGACGAGCAGTTCTTC. Translation: CASSEDLGLAGGDEQFF.

The rearrangement links TRBV5-1 to TRBJ2-3; 10 nucleotides line up with TRBD2. Trimming took 3 bases from V and 4 from J; bases not matched to a gene: 8. The germline gives CDR1 SGHRS, CDR2 YFSETQ. The CDR3 runs 16 residues. The CDR3 coding sequence is TGCGCCAGCAGCTCCTCTAGCGGGGGCTCCCCAGATACGCAGTATTTT. The encoded protein is CASSSSSGGSPDTQYF. Supplemented by reference TRBV5-1 and TRBJ2-3, the full variable domain reads KAGVTQTPRYLIKTRGQQVTLSCSPISGHRSVSWYQQTPGQGLQFLFEYFSETQRNKGNFPGRFSGRQFSNSRSEMNVSTLELGDSALYLCASSSSSGGSPDTQYFGPGTRLTVL.

The chain combines TRBV6-5 with TRBJ2-7; TRBD1 aligns across 7 bases. Germline assignment: CDR1 MNHEY and CDR2 SVGAGI. This CDR3 spans 14 amino acids. V lost 5 bases and J lost 5; bases outside the gene matches: 9. The CDR3 loop reads CASSAQQGSDEQYF. The CDR3, as DNA: TGTGCCAGCAGTGCCCAACAGGGGTCGGACGAGCAGTACTTC.